This T cell receptor (beta chain) appears in the sequencing data of a study of blood T cell repertoires in COVID-19 (dated by TCRdb to about 2020). Concerning the study at large: The collaborator samples originated in the United States, Italy and Spain and spanned the acute and convalescent phases of COVID-19. Where available, HLA class I and class II types were taken from metadata supplied by the sample provider and were not determined by assay-based typing. Samples came from the ongoing ImmuneRACE study (first 160 participants) plus 1,254 subjects from 6 global collaborators. The repertoires were released in a freely available public database intended as a resource for research on the immune response to SARS-CoV-2. The prospective study material was composed of cDNA or gDNA derived from T cells, B-cell-depleted T cells, or PBMCs. Deeply sampled blood TCRbeta repertoires from subjects exposed to, actively infected with, or recovered from COVID-19 were included in the dataset. Sample metadata almost always included a de-identified subject ID, COVID-19 status, age in years and sex.

Inclusive of the bounding cysteine and phenylalanine, the CDR3 is 13 residues long. The entry retains the CDR3 DNA only, 39 bases that are in frame from base 1. CDR1 LNHDA and CDR2 SQIVND were looked up in the germline V gene (reference sequence). V is shortened by 5 bases, J by 3 bases, and the region joining them spans 10 bases. The immunoSEQ Assay, a bias-controlled multiplex PCR, was used to amplify TCRbeta CDR3 regions from genomic DNA. In the source study's methods: The number of nucleated cells in each sample was estimated by amplification of reference gene primers within the assay. To quantify the absolute abundance of each unique TCRbeta CDR3 rearrangement, sequence reads were collapsed and filtered. For each sample, productive Simpson clonality was calculated by taking the square root of Simpson's diversity index across productive rearrangements. TCRdb took over this immuneACCESS table, retaining in-frame rearrangements with V and J assigned. Such tables are incomplete; in checked studies, under half of the missing clones stem from an unresolved V gene, and the remainder is unexplained. Clone size and V and J calls were adopted from that table, with D and trimming inferred from the DNA. A total of 180,000 or so clones appear in this sample, roughly 84% of them only once. About 2.7% of the sample is in the top ten clones.

Whole blood was collected in K2EDTA tubes by collaborating institutions according to the institutions' own protocols. For TCRbeta analysis, collaborators shipped samples as frozen whole blood, isolated PBMCs, or DNA extracted from either of those sample types. General study outcomes and caveats: How much clinical and demographic metadata was included differed by source and by participant, and the metadata was provided uncurated.

Concerning this clone: It lacks a known antigen. No much larger clonotype is one base removed from it; base qualities were not supplied.

This TCR was sampled from a human donor with acute or convalescent COVID-19. The donor label of this sample is uncertain. The specimen sequenced was peripheral blood. The receptor chain draws on TRBV19 and TRBJ2-5, and possibly TRBD2, on 5 matching bases. The CDR3 protein sequence reads: CASSLGLEETQYF. At the DNA level, the sequence is TGTGCCAGTAGTCTTGGACTCGAAGAGACCCAGTACTTC.